This TCR beta chain was sequenced in a study of T cell changes during pregnancy in multiple sclerosis. The V gene end was trimmed by 4 bases and the J gene end by 6 bases; junction bases not matched to a gene: 6. The germline V gene encodes CDR1 SGHTA and CDR2 FQGNSA. This CDR3 is 15 amino acids long. The method was immunoSEQ multiplex PCR; TCRdb's version includes in-frame clones alone and lacks a portion of them. Here the sample spans about 70,000 clones, roughly 94% being singletons. This sample comprised peripheral blood, obtained in the third trimester of pregnancy. The chain carries TRBV7-2 and TRBJ2-2, with 9 bases matching TRBD1. This TCR came from a female donor with multiple sclerosis, enrolled in a pregnancy study. This CDR3 reads CASSSKQGAAGELFF. CDR3 nucleotide sequence: TGTGCCAGCAGCTCCAAACAGGGGGCAGCCGGGGAGCTGTTTTTT.